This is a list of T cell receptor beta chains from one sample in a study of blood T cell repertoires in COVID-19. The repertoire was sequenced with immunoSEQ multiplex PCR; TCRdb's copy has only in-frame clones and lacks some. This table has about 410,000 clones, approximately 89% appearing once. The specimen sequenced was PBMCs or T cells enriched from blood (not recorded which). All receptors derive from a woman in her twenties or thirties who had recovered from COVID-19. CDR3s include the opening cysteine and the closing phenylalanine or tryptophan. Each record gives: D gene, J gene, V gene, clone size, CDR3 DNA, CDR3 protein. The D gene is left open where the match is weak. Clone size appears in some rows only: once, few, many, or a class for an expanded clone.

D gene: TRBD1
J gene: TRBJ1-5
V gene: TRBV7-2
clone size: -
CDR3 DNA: TGTGCCAGCAGCTTGAGGGGGCTATCGTATCAGCCCCAGCATTTT
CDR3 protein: CASSLRGLSYQPQHF

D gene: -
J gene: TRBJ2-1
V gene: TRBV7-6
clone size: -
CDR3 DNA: TGTGCCAGCACGATGACGACAGGCTCTCTCAATGAGCAGTTCTTC
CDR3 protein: CASTMTTGSLNEQFF

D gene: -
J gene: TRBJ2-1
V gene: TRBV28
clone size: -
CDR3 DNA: TGTGCCAGCAGTAACAGGGAATCCCTCTACAATGAGCAGTTCTTC
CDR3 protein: CASSNRESLYNEQFF

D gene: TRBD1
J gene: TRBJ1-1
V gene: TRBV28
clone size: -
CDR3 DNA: TGTGCCAGCAGGCCCGGGACAGAGGCCACTGAAGCTTTCTTT
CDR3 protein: CASRPGTEATEAFF

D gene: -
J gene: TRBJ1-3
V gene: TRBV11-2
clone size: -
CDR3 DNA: TGTGCCAGCAGCTTAGGGGCAGCCTGGGTCGCTGGAAACACCATATATTTT
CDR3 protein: CASSLGAAWVAGNTIYF

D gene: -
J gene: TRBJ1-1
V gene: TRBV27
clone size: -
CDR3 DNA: TGTGCCAGCAGTCCCTACAGGAGGAACACTGAAGCTTTCTTT
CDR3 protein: CASSPYRRNTEAFF

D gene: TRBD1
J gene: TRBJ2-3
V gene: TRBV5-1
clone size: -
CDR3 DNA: TGCGCCAGCAGCTGGGGACAGGAGAGAGATACGCAGTATTTT
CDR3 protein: CASSWGQERDTQYF

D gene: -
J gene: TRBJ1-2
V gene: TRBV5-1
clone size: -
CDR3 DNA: TGCGCCAGCAGCTCGGGACTAGGCTATGGCTACACCTTC
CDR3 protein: CASSSGLGYGYTF

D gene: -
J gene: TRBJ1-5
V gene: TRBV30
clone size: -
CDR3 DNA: TGTGCCTGGAGTGCAGGGAATAGCAATCAGCCCCAGCATTTT
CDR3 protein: CAWSAGNSNQPQHF

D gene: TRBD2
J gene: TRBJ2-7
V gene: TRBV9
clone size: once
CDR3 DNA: TGTGCCAGCAGCGTAGTCGCTAGCGGGTTCGTCGAGCAGTACTTC
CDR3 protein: CASSVVASGFVEQYF

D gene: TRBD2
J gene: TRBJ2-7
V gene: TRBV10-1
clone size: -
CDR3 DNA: TGCGCCAGCAGTGAGTCGCCCGACCGGCGGGGGTGGTACGAGCAGTACTTC
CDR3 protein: CASSESPDRRGWYEQYF

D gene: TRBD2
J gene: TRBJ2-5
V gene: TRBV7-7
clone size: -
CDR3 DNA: TGTGCCAGCAGCTTAGCGCTTACAGGGCTGCTGGGACTAGAGGAGACCCAGTACTTC
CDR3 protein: CASSLALTGLLGLEETQYF

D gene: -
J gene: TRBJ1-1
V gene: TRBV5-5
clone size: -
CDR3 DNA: TGTGCCAGCAGTTTTGATGGACAGACTAACACTGAAGCTTTCTTT
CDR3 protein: CASSFDGQTNTEAFF

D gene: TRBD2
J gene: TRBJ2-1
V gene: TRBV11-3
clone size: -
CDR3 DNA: TGTGCCAGCAGCTTCGGGGGGGCCCTCAATGAGCAGTTCTTC
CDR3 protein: CASSFGGALNEQFF

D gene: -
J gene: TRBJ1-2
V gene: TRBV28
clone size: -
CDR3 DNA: TGTGCCACCAAGGAGGGATCTATCTATGGCTACACCTTC
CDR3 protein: CATKEGSIYGYTF

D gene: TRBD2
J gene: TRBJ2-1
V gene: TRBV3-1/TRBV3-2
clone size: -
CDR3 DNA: TGTGCCAGCAGCCGACGGCCTAGCGGTTACAATGAGCAGTTCTTC
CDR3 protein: CASSRRPSGYNEQFF

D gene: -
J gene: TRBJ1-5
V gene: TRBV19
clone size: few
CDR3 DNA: TGTGGCCAGGGGTTTTGCAATCAGCCCCAGCATTTT
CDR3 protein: CGQGFCNQPQHF

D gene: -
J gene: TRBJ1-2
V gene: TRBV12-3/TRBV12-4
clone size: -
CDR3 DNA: TGTGCCAGCAGCCCTGACAGATATGGCTACACCTTC
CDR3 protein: CASSPDRYGYTF

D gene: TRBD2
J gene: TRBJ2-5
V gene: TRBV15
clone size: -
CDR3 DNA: TGTGCCACCAGCAGAGAGCGGGGGGGCCAGGAGACCCAGTACTTC
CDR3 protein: CATSRERGGQETQYF

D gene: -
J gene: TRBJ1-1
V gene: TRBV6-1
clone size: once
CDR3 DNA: TGTGCCAGCAGTGACAGGGAAGTGCGGTCCACTGAAGCTTTCTTT
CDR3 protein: CASSDREVRSTEAFF

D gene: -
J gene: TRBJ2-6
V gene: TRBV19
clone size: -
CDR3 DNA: TGTGCCAGTAGTAGACCAGGGTCTGCAGGGGCCAACGTCCTGACTTTC
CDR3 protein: CASSRPGSAGANVLTF

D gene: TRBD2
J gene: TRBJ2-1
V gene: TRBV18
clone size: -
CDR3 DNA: TGTGCCAGCTCCCCCCCCAGCGGGAGAGGCTATGAGCAGTTCTTC
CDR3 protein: CASSPPSGRGYEQFF

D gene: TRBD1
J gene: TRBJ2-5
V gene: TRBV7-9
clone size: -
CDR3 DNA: TGTGCCAGCAGCTGGGGACAGGGGGCAGGGGAGACCCAGTACTTC
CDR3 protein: CASSWGQGAGETQYF

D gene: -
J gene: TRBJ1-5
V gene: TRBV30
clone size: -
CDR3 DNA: TGTGCCTGGAGTGGACAGGGCAATCAGCCCCAGCATTTT
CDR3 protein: CAWSGQGNQPQHF

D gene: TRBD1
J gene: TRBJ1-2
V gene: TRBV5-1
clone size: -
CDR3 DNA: TGCGCCAGCAGCTTCCAACCGGGACAGGGGACGTTTGGCTACACCTTC
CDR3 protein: CASSFQPGQGTFGYTF

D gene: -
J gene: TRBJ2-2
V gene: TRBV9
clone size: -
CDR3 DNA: TGTGCCAGCACCCCGGGGGATAACACCGGGGAGCTGTTTTTT
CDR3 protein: CASTPGDNTGELFF

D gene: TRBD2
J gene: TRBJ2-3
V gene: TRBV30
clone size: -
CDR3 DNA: TGTGCCTGGACCGCCGCCCCTAGCGGGAGGGCAGATACGCAGTATTTT
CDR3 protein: CAWTAAPSGRADTQYF

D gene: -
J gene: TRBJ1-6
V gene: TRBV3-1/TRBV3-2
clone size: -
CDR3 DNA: TGTGCCAGCAGCCACGGAGGGGATAATTCACCCCTCCACTTT
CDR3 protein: CASSHGGDNSPLHF

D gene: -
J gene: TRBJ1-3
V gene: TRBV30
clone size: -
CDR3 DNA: TGTGCCGGCTACAGGTCTGGAAACACCATATATTTT
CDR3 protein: CAGYRSGNTIYF

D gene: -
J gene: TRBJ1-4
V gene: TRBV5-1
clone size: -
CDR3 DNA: TGCGCCAGCAGCTTGGATAGGACAGAGGTTGGGGAACTGTTTTTT
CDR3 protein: CASSLDRTEVGELFF